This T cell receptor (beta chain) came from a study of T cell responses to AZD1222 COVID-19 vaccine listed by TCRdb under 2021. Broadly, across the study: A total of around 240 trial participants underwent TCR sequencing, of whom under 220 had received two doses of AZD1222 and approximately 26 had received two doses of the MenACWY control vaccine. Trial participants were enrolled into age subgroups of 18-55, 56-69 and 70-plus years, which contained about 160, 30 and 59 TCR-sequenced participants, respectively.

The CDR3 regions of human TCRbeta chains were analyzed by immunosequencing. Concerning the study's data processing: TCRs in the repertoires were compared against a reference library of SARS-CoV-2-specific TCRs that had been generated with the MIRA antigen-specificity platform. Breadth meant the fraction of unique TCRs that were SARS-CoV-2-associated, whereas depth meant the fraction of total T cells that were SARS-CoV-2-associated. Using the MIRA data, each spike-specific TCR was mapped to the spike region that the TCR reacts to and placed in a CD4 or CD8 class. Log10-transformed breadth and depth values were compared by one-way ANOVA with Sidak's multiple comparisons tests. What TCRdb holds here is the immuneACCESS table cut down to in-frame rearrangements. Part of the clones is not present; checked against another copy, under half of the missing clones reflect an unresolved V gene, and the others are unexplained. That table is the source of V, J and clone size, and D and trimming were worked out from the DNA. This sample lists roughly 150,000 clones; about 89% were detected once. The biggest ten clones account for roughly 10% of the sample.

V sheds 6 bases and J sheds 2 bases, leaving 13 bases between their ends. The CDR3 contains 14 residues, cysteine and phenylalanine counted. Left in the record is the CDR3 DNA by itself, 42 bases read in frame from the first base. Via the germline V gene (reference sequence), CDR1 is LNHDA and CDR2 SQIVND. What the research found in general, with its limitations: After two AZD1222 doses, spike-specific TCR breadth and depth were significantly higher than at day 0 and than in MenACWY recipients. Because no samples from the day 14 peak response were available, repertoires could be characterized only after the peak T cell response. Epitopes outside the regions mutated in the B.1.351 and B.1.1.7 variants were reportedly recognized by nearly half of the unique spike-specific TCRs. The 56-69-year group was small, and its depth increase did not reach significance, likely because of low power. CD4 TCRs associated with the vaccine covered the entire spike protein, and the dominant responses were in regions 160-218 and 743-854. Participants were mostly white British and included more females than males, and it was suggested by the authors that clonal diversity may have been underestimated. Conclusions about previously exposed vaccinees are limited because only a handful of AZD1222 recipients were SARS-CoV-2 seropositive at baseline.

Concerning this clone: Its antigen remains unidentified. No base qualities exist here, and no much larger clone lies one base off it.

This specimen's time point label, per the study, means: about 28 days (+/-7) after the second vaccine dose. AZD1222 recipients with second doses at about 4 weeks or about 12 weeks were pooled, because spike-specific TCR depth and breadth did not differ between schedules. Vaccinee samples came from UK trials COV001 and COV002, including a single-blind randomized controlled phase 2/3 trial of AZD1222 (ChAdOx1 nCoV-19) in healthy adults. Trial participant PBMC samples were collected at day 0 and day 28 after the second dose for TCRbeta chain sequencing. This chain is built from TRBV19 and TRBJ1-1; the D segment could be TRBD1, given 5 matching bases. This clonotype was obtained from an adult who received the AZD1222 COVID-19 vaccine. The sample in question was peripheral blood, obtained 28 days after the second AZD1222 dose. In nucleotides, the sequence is TGTGCCAGTAGACAGGACGGGATCAACACTGAAGCTTTCTTT. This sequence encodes CASRQDGINTEAFF.